Sequencing of this TCR beta chain was carried out in a study of cytomegalovirus exposure and HLA in healthy donors. Study as a whole: Unique TCRs numbering around 85 million, obtained from HLA-typed donors, made up an early data release. The study, taken as a whole, reports: Some public TCRs appeared in many individuals, while most sequences were rare. At a 0.05 false discovery rate, a later analysis found around 17,000 TCR beta sequences to be associated with HLA alleles. A previous analysis found most TCR beta V segments productive roughly 90% or roughly 30% of the time.

The length of the CDR3 is 17 residues. V dropped 1 base and J dropped 3 bases, with 19 bases sitting between them. Germline V lookup: CDR1 MGHRA, CDR2 YSYEKL. 60 Vbeta and 13 Jbeta primers were used in PCR. Here immunoSEQ multiplex PCR was the method, and the copy in TCRdb shows in-frame clones only, minus some. The table has around 110,000 clones, 8% to 10% seen once. A few counts support this clone. Its specificity is unknown. The TCR comes from a man aged 25 to 40 in good health and CMV-seronegative. The J gene is TRBJ2-7, the V gene TRBV4-1, with no clear D. Sequenced sample: PBMCs. The CDR3 DNA reads as TGCGCCAGCAGCCAAGCCGGGTCTAGATTCCCTAGCTACGAGCAGTACTTC. Amino acid sequence: CASSQAGSRFPSYEQYF.